These 24 T cell receptor beta chains were sequenced from one sample in a study of CD8+ T cells in alopecia areata. Sequencing used cDNA as its template, made by extracting RNA and reverse transcribing it. Produced via immunoSEQ multiplex PCR; TCRdb's table is partial and in-frame only. Among under 300,000 clones, under 80% were seen once, and the ten largest hold around 1.2%. Here the sequenced sample was CD4+ T cells sorted from blood, taken at week 0. The receptors shown here come from a human donor with alopecia areata.

The chain has TRBV11-2 and TRBJ1-1, with D unresolved. The ends were cut back, 8 bases at V and 1 base at J, with 8 bases in the middle. The CDR3 contains 12 residues. The germline gives CDR1 SGHAT, CDR2 FQNNGV. This CDR3 is CASVRPNTEAFF. The CDR3 nucleotides are TGTGCCAGCGTACGGCCGAACACTGAAGCTTTCTTT.

A few counts support this clone. The chain is built from TRBV5-1 and TRBJ1-4, with D possibly matching TRBD1 (5 bases). The CDR3 length is 14 residues. Trimming removed 2 bases from V and 0 bases from J, with 5 bases in between. Germline V gives CDR1 SGHRS, CDR2 YFSETQ. This CDR3 reads CASSLQATNEKLFF. The DNA for the CDR3 is TGCGCCAGCAGCTTACAGGCAACTAATGAAAAACTGTTTTTT.

DNA for the CDR3: TGTGCCAGCAGCTCCACCGTCCGGGGAGTCTACAATGAGCAGTTCTTC. Protein product: CASSSTVRGVYNEQFF. The gene calls are TRBV7-8 and TRBJ2-1; possibly TRBD2 for D (5 bases). CDR1 SGHVS and CDR2 FQNEAQ come from the germline V gene. The CDR3 covers 16 residues. The germline V and J ends were trimmed by 4 bases and 3 bases, with 16 bases remaining between them.

This clone was counted a single time. The chain recombines TRBV19 with TRBJ2-7; 7 bases fit TRBD1. The CDR3 loop spans 13 amino acids. Germline V lookup: CDR1 LNHDA, CDR2 SQIVND (reference sequence). V trimming: 4 bases; J trimming: 2 bases; junction bases outside the gene matches: 2. CDR3 DNA sequence: TGTGCCAGTAGTAGGGACAGAACCTACGAGCAGTACTTC. As protein: CASSRDRTYEQYF.

This chain connects TRBV9 to TRBJ2-5; 8 bases agree with TRBD2. Germline trimming cut 1 base from V and 5 bases from J; bases unmatched to any gene: 4. The CDR3 sequence is 14 residues long. The germline V gene has CDR1 SGDLS and CDR2 YYNGEE. The CDR3 DNA is TGTGCCAGCAGCGTACTTGTAGCGGGGGAGACCCAGTACTTC. Translated, it gives CASSVLVAGETQYF. Variable domain in full (rest from reference TRBV9 and TRBJ2-5): DSGVTQTPKHLITATGQRVTLRCSPRSGDLSVYWYQQSLDQGLQFLIQYYNGEERAKGNILERFSAQQFPDLHSELNLSSLELGDSALYFCASSVLVAGETQYFGPGTRLLVL.

The chain has TRBV6-5 and TRBJ2-5; the match to TRBD2 covers 8 bases. Germline loops: CDR1 MNHEY, CDR2 SVGAGI. The CDR3 is made up of 14 amino acids. After removal of 6 bases from V and 6 bases from J, the junction contained 9 bases not matched to a gene. CDR3 DNA sequence: TGTGCCAGCAGAACCCTCGGGGGGGCGAAGACCCAGTACTTC. Translation gives CASRTLGGAKTQYF.

The rearrangement joins TRBV29-1 to TRBJ2-7; no clear D gene. The CDR3 sequence is 13 residues long. The V and J ends lost 3 bases and 5 bases respectively, with 14 bases between them. Germline V gene lookup returns CDR1 SQVTM and CDR2 ANQGSEA. The DNA for the CDR3 is TGCAGCGTTGAGTGGTCGCCCCGGGACGAGCAGTACTTC. Translated, it gives CSVEWSPRDEQYF.

The chain combines TRBV15 with TRBJ1-2; 7 bases align to TRBD1. CDR1 and CDR2 from the germline V gene are LNHNV and YYDKDF (reference sequence). The J segment lost 9 bases and the V segment lost 2 bases, leaving 12 bases of the junction unmatched. This CDR3 region has 15 residues. CDR3 in DNA: TGTGCCACCAGCAGACGCGCCAGACAGGGAGAGAGCTACACCTTC. It codes for CATSRRARQGESYTF.

The chain couples TRBV10-3 to TRBJ2-7; possibly TRBD1 for D (5 bases). With 2 bases removed from V and 6 bases from J, the gap between germline ends came to 11 bases. CDR3 length: 13 amino acids. Germline CDR1 reads ENHRY; CDR2 reads SYGVKD. The CDR3 sequence: CAISEGAPGEQYF. The CDR3 nucleotides read TGTGCCATCAGTGAGGGGGCCCCAGGCGAGCAGTACTTC.

The chain is built from TRBV4-1 and TRBJ1-6, with 7 nucleotides matching TRBD1. V was clipped by 0 bases and J by 2 bases; unmatched bases: 10. The V gene's germline CDR1 is MGHRA and CDR2 YSYEKL. The CDR3 covers 19 residues. As DNA, the CDR3 is TGCGCCAGCAGCCAAGATTCTACAGGGGAATTTACCTATAATTCACCCCTCCACTTT. This translates into CASSQDSTGEFTYNSPLHF.

The chain recombines TRBV30 with TRBJ1-3; D unresolved. Trimming took 3 bases from V and 1 from J, leaving 13 bases between them. This CDR3 has 15 residues. The V gene's germline CDR1 is GTSNPN and CDR2 SVGIG (reference sequence). As DNA, the CDR3 is TGTGCCTGGAGGGATTCCAGTTTATCTGGAAACACCATATATTTT. Its translation is CAWRDSSLSGNTIYF.

This rearrangement joins TRBV7-9 to TRBJ2-4; TRBD2 matches at 7 bases. The CDR3 runs to 14 residues. Germline trimming cut 4 bases from V and 5 bases from J; bases unmatched to any gene: 5. In germline, CDR1 is SEHNR, CDR2 FQNEAQ (reference sequence). The CDR3 nucleotides are TGTGCCAGCAGCTCCTTGGGAGGGGAAAACATTCAGTACTTC. Translation gives CASSSLGGENIQYF.

This rearrangement joins TRBV25-1 to TRBJ2-7, with D perhaps matching TRBD2 (6 bases). Germline CDR1 is MGHDK and CDR2 is SYGVNS. Trimming shortened V by 2 bases and J by 0 bases, and 11 bases separated the two germline ends. The CDR3 contains 15 residues. This CDR3 is CASSEGGHSSYEQYF. In nucleotides, the CDR3 is TGTGCCAGCAGTGAAGGAGGGCACAGCTCCTACGAGCAGTACTTC.

This clone was observed a few times. The V gene is TRBV5-4, the J gene TRBJ2-1; D unclear. Germline CDR1 SGHNT, CDR2 YYREEE (reference sequence). V lost 0 bases and J 0 bases, leaving 4 bases between the germline ends. The CDR3 is 14 amino acids. The CDR3 nucleotides read TGTGCCAGCAGCTTGGACAGCTCCTACAATGAGCAGTTCTTC. Residues: CASSLDSSYNEQFF.

The chain couples TRBV4-3 to TRBJ1-6; D might be TRBD1 (5 bases). CDR3 length: 13 amino acids. The germline gives CDR1 LGHNA, CDR2 YSLEER. V was shortened by 0 bases and J by 9 bases, with 6 bases between the two germline ends. For the CDR3, the DNA is TGCGCCAGCAGCCAAGACACAGGTTCACCCCTCCACTTT. Translation: CASSQDTGSPLHF.

The chain joins TRBV30 to TRBJ2-5; 7 bases line up with TRBD2. The germline CDR1 and CDR2 sequences are GTSNPN and SVGIG (reference sequence). The ends lost 4 bases at V and 2 bases at J; junction bases unmatched: 10. CDR3 length equals 15 residues. The CDR3 region has the DNA TGTGCCTGGAATACCGCCGGGACTACACAAGAGACCCAGTACTTC. It is translated as CAWNTAGTTQETQYF. The full variable domain, rest sourced from reference TRBV30 and TRBJ2-5, is SQTIHQWPATLVQPVGSPLSLECTVEGTSNPNLYWYRQAAGRGLQLLFYSVGIGQISSEVPQNLSASRPQDRQFILSSKKLLLSDSGFYLCAWNTAGTTQETQYFGPGTRLLVL.

This chain links TRBV10-3 with TRBJ2-7, with 9 bases that match TRBD1. Trimming at V came to 10 bases and at J to 2 bases, leaving 12 bases not matched to a gene. Germline CDR1 ENHRY, CDR2 SYGVKD. This CDR3 has 15 residues. The CDR3 sequence is CATNNGQGRTYEQYF. As DNA, the CDR3 is TGTGCCACAAACAACGGACAGGGGCGAACCTACGAGCAGTACTTC.

The chain carries TRBV9 and TRBJ1-2; D ambiguous. Germline V CDR1 and CDR2: SGDLS, YYNGEE. The CDR3 is 12 residues long. V lost 4 bases and J 8 bases, leaving 12 bases between the germline ends. CDR3 nucleotide sequence: TGTGCCAGCAGCCCTCCCCCCGGAGGCTACACCTTC. Translation gives CASSPPPGGYTF.

The chain links TRBV10-3 to TRBJ2-7; tentative D call: TRBD1 (5 bases). Germline loops: CDR1 ENHRY, CDR2 SYGVKD. The ends were cut back, 6 bases at V and 1 base at J, with 10 bases in the middle. CDR3 length equals 13 residues. The CDR3, as DNA: TGTGCCATCAGGGGGCGCCTTTCCTACGAGCAGTACTTC. Its protein is CAIRGRLSYEQYF.

The chain has TRBV27 and TRBJ2-4; 9 bases agree with TRBD2. CDR3 size: 17 residues. Trimming removed 6 bases from V and 0 bases from J; junction bases left unmatched: 9. Germline loops: CDR1 MNHEY, CDR2 SMNVEV (reference sequence). CDR3 nucleotides: TGTGCCAGCAGGAGCGGGGGGCCACCCGTAGCCAAAAACATTCAGTACTTC. Translating it yields CASRSGGPPVAKNIQYF.

Here the CDR3 DNA reads TGTGCCAGCAGCGTAGATCCCCCAGGGCTGATCACAGATACGCAGTATTTT. As protein: CASSVDPPGLITDTQYF. J is TRBJ2-3 and V is TRBV9, with a possible D match to TRBD1 (5 bases). Germline loops: CDR1 SGDLS, CDR2 YYNGEE. V was shortened by 0 bases and J by 2 bases, with 16 bases between the two germline ends. CDR3 size: 17 residues.

This clone was detected only a few times. The DNA for the CDR3 is TGTGCCAGCAGCGTAGGGGACATTAATTCACCCCTCCACTTT. Amino acids: CASSVGDINSPLHF. J is TRBJ1-6 and V is TRBV9; a weak D match, TRBD1 (6 bases). Trimming pared 0 bases from V and 6 bases from J, leaving 7 bases between. CDR1 is SGDLS and CDR2 is YYNGEE in the germline V gene. This CDR3 has 14 residues.

The genes are TRBV2 and TRBJ1-2; D remains ambiguous. V dropped 4 bases and J dropped 2 bases, with 5 bases sitting between them. The germline CDR1 and CDR2 sequences are SNHLY and FYNNEI. CDR3 length: 12 residues. The CDR3 nucleotides read TGTGCCAGCAGTGGAGGGAACTATGGCTACACCTTC. The encoded protein is CASSGGNYGYTF.

The rearrangement links TRBV7-3 to TRBJ2-1; perhaps TRBD1 as D (5 bases). CDR1 SGHTA and CDR2 FQGTGA come from the germline V gene. The germline V and J ends were trimmed by 3 bases and 0 bases, with 9 bases remaining between them. This CDR3 is 15 amino acids long. The CDR3 loop reads CASSLDISSYNEQFF. CDR3 in DNA: TGTGCCAGCAGCTTGGACATAAGCTCCTACAATGAGCAGTTCTTC.